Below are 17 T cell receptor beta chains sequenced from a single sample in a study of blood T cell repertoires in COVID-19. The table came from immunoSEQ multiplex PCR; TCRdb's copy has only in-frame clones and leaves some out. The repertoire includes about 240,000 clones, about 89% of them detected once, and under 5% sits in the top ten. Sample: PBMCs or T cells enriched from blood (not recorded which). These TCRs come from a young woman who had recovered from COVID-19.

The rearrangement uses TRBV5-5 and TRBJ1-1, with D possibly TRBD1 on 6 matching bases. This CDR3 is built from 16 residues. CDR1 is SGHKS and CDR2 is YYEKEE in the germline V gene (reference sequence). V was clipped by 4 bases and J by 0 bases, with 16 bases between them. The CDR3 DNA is TGTGCCAGCAGCAGCCACGGGGGGCGGATGAACACTGAAGCTTTCTTT. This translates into CASSSHGGRMNTEAFF.

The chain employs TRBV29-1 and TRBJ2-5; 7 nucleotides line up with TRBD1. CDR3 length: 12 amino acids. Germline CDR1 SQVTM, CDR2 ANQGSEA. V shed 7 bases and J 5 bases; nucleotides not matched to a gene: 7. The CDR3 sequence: CSEGQLMETQYF. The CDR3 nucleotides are TGCAGCGAGGGACAGTTAATGGAGACCCAGTACTTC.

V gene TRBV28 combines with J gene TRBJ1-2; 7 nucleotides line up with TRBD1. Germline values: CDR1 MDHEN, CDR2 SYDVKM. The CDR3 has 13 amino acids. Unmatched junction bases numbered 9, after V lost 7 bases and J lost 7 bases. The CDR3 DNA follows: TGTGCCAGCATGGGACAGACTCGGGGTGGCTACACCTTC. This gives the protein CASMGQTRGGYTF.

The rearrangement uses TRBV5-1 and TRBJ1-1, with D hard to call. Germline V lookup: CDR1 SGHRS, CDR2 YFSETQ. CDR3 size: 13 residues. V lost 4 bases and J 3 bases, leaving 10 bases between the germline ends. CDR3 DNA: TGCGCCAGCAGCACCTCCGGGGACACTGAAGCTTTCTTT. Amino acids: CASSTSGDTEAFF.

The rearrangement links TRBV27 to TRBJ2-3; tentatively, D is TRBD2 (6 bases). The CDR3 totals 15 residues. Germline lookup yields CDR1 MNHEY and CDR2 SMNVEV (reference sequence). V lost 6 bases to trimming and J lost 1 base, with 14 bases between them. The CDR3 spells CASSPGGFRTDTQYF. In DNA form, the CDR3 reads TGTGCCAGCAGCCCTGGGGGGTTCCGCACAGATACGCAGTATTTT.

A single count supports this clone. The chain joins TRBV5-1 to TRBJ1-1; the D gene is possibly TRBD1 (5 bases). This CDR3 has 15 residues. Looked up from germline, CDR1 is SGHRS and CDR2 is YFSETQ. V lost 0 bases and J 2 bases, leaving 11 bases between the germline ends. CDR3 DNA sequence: TGCGCCAGCAGCTTGGCGGACGGGGGAAACACTGAAGCTTTCTTT. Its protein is CASSLADGGNTEAFF.

For the CDR3, the DNA is TGTGCCTGGAGGGGGTACACAGGGAGTGGCTACACCTTC. This sequence encodes CAWRGYTGSGYTF. The chain carries TRBV30 and TRBJ1-2, with D maybe TRBD1 (6 bases). Germline V gene lookup returns CDR1 GTSNPN and CDR2 SVGIG (reference sequence). V lost 3 bases to trimming and J lost 7 bases, with 15 bases between them. This CDR3 contains 13 residues.

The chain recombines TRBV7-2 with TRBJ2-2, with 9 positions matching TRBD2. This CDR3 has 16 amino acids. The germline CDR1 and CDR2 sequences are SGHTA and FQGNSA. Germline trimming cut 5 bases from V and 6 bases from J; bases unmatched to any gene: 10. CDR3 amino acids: CASSPHISGRSGELFF. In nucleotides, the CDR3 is TGTGCCAGCAGCCCCCACATTAGCGGGAGATCCGGGGAGCTGTTTTTT.

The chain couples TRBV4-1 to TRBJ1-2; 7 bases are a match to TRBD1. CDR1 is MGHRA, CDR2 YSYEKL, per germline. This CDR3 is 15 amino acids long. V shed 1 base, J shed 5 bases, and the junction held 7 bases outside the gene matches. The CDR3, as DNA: TGCGCCAGCAGCCAAGGAACAGGGGCGACGTATGGCTACACCTTC. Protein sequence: CASSQGTGATYGYTF.

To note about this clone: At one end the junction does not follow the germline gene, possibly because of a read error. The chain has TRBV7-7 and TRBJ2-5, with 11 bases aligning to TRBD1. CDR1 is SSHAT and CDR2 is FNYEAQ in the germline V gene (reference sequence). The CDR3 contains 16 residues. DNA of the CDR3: TGTGCTAGCAGCCCACGACGGGACAGGGGGCAAGAGACCCAGTACTTC. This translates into CASSPRRDRGQETQYF.

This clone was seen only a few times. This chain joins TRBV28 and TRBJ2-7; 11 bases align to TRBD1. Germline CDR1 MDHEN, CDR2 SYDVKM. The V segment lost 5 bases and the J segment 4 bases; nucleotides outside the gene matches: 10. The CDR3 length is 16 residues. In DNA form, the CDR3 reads TGTGCCAGCAGTCGCTGGAGGGGACAGGGGGGATACGAGCAGTACTTC. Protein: CASSRWRGQGGYEQYF.

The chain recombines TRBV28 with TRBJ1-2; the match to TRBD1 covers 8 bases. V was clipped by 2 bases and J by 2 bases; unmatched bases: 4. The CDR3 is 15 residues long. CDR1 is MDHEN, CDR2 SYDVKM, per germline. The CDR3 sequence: CASSLPRGLNYGYTF. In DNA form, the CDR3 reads TGTGCCAGCAGTTTACCCAGGGGGCTAAACTATGGCTACACCTTC.

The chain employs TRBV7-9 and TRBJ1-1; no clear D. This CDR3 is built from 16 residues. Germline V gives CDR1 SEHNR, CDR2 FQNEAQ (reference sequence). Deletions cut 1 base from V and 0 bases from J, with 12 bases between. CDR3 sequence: CASSLDRGGMNTEAFF. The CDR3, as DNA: TGTGCCAGCAGCTTAGATCGTGGCGGAATGAACACTGAAGCTTTCTTT.

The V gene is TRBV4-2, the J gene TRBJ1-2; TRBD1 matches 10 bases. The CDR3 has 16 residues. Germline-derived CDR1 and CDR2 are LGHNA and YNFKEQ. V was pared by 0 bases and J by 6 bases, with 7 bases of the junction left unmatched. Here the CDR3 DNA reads TGTGCCAGCAGCCAAGATAGGGGGACAGGGGCAGATGGCTACACCTTC. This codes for CASSQDRGTGADGYTF.

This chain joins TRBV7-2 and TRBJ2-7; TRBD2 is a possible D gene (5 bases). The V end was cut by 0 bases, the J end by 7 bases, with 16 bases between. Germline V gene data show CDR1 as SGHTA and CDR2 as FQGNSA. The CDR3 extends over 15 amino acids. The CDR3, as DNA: TGTGCCAGCAGCTTAGCATTCGTTGCCCGCGGGGAGCAGTACTTC. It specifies CASSLAFVARGEQYF.

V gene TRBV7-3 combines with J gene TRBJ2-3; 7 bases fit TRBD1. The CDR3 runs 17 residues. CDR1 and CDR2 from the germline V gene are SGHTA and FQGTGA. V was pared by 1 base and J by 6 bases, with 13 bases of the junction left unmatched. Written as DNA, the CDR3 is TGTGCCAGCAGCTTAAGGGACAGCGACCGCTGGGACGATACGCAGTATTTT. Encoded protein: CASSLRDSDRWDDTQYF.

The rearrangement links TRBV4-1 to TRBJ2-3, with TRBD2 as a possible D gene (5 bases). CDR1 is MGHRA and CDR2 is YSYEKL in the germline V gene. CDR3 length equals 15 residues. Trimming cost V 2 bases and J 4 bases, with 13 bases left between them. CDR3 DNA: TGCGCCAGCAGCCAATTAGGGCTAGCCCCAGATACGCAGTATTTT. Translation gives CASSQLGLAPDTQYF.